Listed below are T cell receptor beta chains from one sample, sequenced in a study of cytomegalovirus exposure and HLA in healthy donors. Here immunoSEQ multiplex PCR was the method, and the copy in TCRdb shows in-frame clones only, minus some. Among some 120,000 clones listed, roughly four fifths were seen once. The specimen was PBMCs. The receptors shown here come from an older woman in good health and CMV-seropositive. CDR3s include the opening cysteine and the closing phenylalanine or tryptophan. A D gene is named only where the DNA matches it firmly. Clone sizes are given selectively: once, few, many, or a class where the clone is expanded.

j_gene,abundance,v_gene,d_gene,CDR3nt,CDR3aa
TRBJ2-2,few,TRBV5-4,-,TGTGCCAGCTCGGTTTACTCGGACACCGGGGAGCTGTTTTTT,CASSVYSDTGELFF
TRBJ2-2,-,TRBV4-3,-,TGCGCCAGCAGCCCGGACAGCCGCACCGGGGAGCTGTTTTTT,CASSPDSRTGELFF
TRBJ2-1,-,TRBV9,-,TGTGCCAGCAGCGTACGAAGCCCAGGAACCTACAATGAGCAGTTCTTC,CASSVRSPGTYNEQFF
TRBJ1-5,-,TRBV19,-,TGTGCCAGTACCCCTCTATTTCAGGGGCTTGGTCAGCCCCAGCATTTT,CASTPLFQGLGQPQHF
TRBJ2-1,once,TRBV7-3,TRBD2,TGTGCCAGCAGCTTAACTAGCGGGCGAATTTACAATGAGCAGTTCTTC,CASSLTSGRIYNEQFF
TRBJ1-2,-,TRBV5-1,TRBD1,TGCGCCAGTGGGACAGAACCCCTCCAGGGTGGCTACACCTTC,CASGTEPLQGGYTF
TRBJ1-2,-,TRBV5-1,TRBD1,TGCGCCAGCAGAAACGGGACAGGAGGTAACTATGGCTACACCTTC,CASRNGTGGNYGYTF
TRBJ2-7,-,TRBV7-2,-,TGTGCCAGCAGCTTAGTCGGAGGGGCTGGATACGAGCAGTACTTC,CASSLVGGAGYEQYF
TRBJ2-3,-,TRBV5-8,TRBD1,TGTGCCAGCAGCTCAGGGGGCGTGAGAGATACGCAGTATTTT,CASSSGGVRDTQYF
TRBJ2-5,-,TRBV5-3,TRBD2,TGTGCCAGAAGCCTCGAGACTAGCGGGAATGTCCAAGAGACCCAGTACTTC,CARSLETSGNVQETQYF
TRBJ1-1,-,TRBV9,-,TGTGCCAGCAGCGTAGGGGGCAGGAACACTGAAGCTTTCTTT,CASSVGGRNTEAFF
TRBJ1-1,few,TRBV9,TRBD1,TGTGCCAGCAGCCCCCCACCCGACAGGGACACTGAAGCTTTCTTT,CASSPPPDRDTEAFF
TRBJ2-7,-,TRBV6-5,-,TGTGCCAGCTATCAAGGCGGGACCAACTACGAGCAGTACTTC,CASYQGGTNYEQYF
TRBJ1-4,-,TRBV9,TRBD1,TGTGCCAGCAGCGTAGAACAGGGGGCTGGTGAAAAACTGTTTTTT,CASSVEQGAGEKLFF
TRBJ2-2,once,TRBV13,TRBD2,TGTGCCAGCAGCTTACTAGCGGGGGCAAACACCGGGGAGCTGTTTTTT,CASSLLAGANTGELFF
TRBJ1-1,-,TRBV5-1,-,TGCGCCAGCAGCAACCTGGGGGGGCGGACTGAAGCTTTCTTT,CASSNLGGRTEAFF
TRBJ1-2,-,TRBV5-8,TRBD1,TGTGCCAGCAGCGCGGACAGGGCATATGGCTACACCTTC,CASSADRAYGYTF
TRBJ2-5,-,TRBV29-1,-,TGCAGCGTTGATGGGTACGGCCTGAGGGGGAGGGCCGCAGAGACCCAGTACTTC,CSVDGYGLRGRAAETQYF
TRBJ2-1,-,TRBV7-8,-,TGTGCCAGCACCTACCTCAGGGGTAGGTACTTGAATGAGCAGTTCTTC,CASTYLRGRYLNEQFF
TRBJ1-4,-,TRBV19,-,TGTGCCAGTAGGGGGAGAGCCGCTGGAGGTGAAAAACTGTTTTTT,CASRGRAAGGEKLFF
TRBJ1-3,few,TRBV30,-,TGTGCCTGGAGTGTCTTAGGAGGGCCCTCTGGAAACACCATATATTTT,CAWSVLGGPSGNTIYF